The 17 T cell receptor beta chains given below trace back to one sample, sequenced in a study of T and B cells in COVID-19 patients. TRB rearrangements were amplified by multiplex PCR with BIOMED2 TRB-A/B primers. TCRdb reprocessed the multiplex PCR reads via MiXCR and lists one record per CDR3 protein. The sample lists 8,000 or so distinct CDR3 sequences, around 40% occurring once. Each TRB amplification used roughly 250-550 ng of genomic DNA from blood. Source material: blood. All receptors come from a human donor who had recovered from COVID-19.

The chain uses TRBV6-1 and TRBJ1-1, with 7 positions matching TRBD1. The CDR3 consists of 14 residues. CDR1 and CDR2 (germline): MNHNS, SASEGT. The junction had 7 bases not matched to a gene; V was cut back by 5 bases and J by 4 bases. The CDR3 sequence is CASSTRQGITEAFF. The CDR3 DNA reads as TGTGCCAGCAGTACCCGACAGGGCATCACTGAAGCTTTCTTT.

This clonotype was recorded a few times. V gene TRBV6-2 or TRBV6-3 combines with J gene TRBJ1-2; D remains ambiguous. This CDR3 region has 11 residues. V gave up 5 bases and J gave up 3 bases, with 4 bases separating them. Per the germline V gene, CDR1 is MNHEY and CDR2 is SVGEGT. The CDR3 DNA reads TGTGCCAGCAGTCCGGACTATGGCTACACCTTC. Translation: CASSPDYGYTF.

This clonotype was seen a handful of times. The rearrangement joins TRBV5-4 to TRBJ2-3; D gene uncertain. Trimming shortened V by 0 bases and J by 8 bases, and 16 bases separated the two germline ends. The CDR3 is 15 residues long. Germline V CDR1 and CDR2: SGHNT, YYREEE (reference sequence). The CDR3 DNA reads TGTGCCAGCAGCTTGGAGGGTCGCATCCGCGGTACGCAGTATTTT. As protein: CASSLEGRIRGTQYF.

This clonotype was seen a few times. J is TRBJ1-2 and V is TRBV15; D is uncertain. The CDR3 has 17 residues. Per the germline V gene, CDR1 is LNHNV and CDR2 is YYDKDF (reference sequence). The ends were cut back, 1 base at V and 2 bases at J, with 17 bases in the middle. Here the CDR3 DNA reads TGTGCCACCAGCAGAGTGCCCCAGAGGGATGCGAACTATGGCTACACCTTC. This encodes CATSRVPQRDANYGYTF.

The gene calls are TRBV11-3 and TRBJ1-1; no clear D gene. Germline V lookup: CDR1 SGHNT, CDR2 YENEEA. Trimming cost V 0 bases and J 0 bases, with 2 bases left between them. The CDR3 runs 13 residues. The CDR3 nucleotides read TGTGCCAGCAGCTTAGAGTTGAACACTGAAGCTTTCTTT. Amino acid sequence: CASSLELNTEAFF.

The V gene is TRBV19, the J gene TRBJ2-5, with D perhaps assigned TRBD1 or TRBD2 (7 bases each). V lost 9 bases and J lost 5, with 22 bases in between. The germline V gene has CDR1 LNHDA and CDR2 SQIVND (reference sequence). The CDR3 extends over 15 amino acids. CDR3: CASSLTAGGVETQYF. CDR3 nucleotides: TGTGCCAGCTCTCTGACCGCAGGGGGGGTGGAGACCCAGTACTTC.

There are a few counts of this clonotype. The chain uses TRBV30 and TRBJ2-7, with D perhaps TRBD2 (6 bases). The germline CDR1 and CDR2 sequences are GTSNPN and SVGIG (reference sequence). This CDR3 is built from 13 residues. V was clipped by 2 bases and J by 6 bases, with 14 bases between them. The CDR3 DNA follows: TGTGCCTGGAGTCAGGAGGGTCCTGCCGAGCAGTACTTC. It codes for CAWSQEGPAEQYF.

The chain couples TRBV5-5 to TRBJ2-3; D not resolved. The CDR3 consists of 12 residues. V was pared by 4 bases and J by 2 bases, with 5 bases between. Germline values: CDR1 SGHKS, CDR2 YYEKEE (reference sequence). The CDR3: CASSLVTDTQYF. In nucleotides, the CDR3 is TGTGCCAGCAGCCTCGTCACAGATACGCAGTATTTT.

This clonotype was recorded a few times. The chain combines TRBV5-1 with TRBJ2-7, with D unclear. There are 11 residues in the CDR3. V was clipped by 5 bases and J by 4 bases, with 7 bases between them. Looked up from germline, CDR1 is SGHRS and CDR2 is YFSETQ. This chain's CDR3 is CASSGDYEQYF. The CDR3 nucleotides read TGCGCCAGCAGTGGTGATTACGAGCAGTACTTC.

This clonotype turned up a few times. J is TRBJ1-2 and V is TRBV6-1; D is uncertain. CDR1 is MNHNS and CDR2 is SASEGT in the germline V gene. V dropped 1 base and J dropped 4 bases, with 10 bases sitting between them. The CDR3 extends over 14 amino acids. The CDR3 sequence: CASSEGGEAYGYTF. The CDR3 nucleotides read TGTGCCAGCAGTGAAGGTGGAGAGGCCTATGGCTACACCTTC.

V usage is TRBV27 and J usage is TRBJ2-3; D may match TRBD1 or TRBD2 (5 bases each). Germline CDR1 reads MNHEY; CDR2 reads SMNVEV (reference sequence). Trimming stripped 7 bases from V and 1 base from J, with 21 bases between. CDR3 size: 17 residues. The CDR3 nucleotides read TGTGCCAGCAATCCCGTGGGAAAGGGACGGGGCACAGATACGCAGTATTTT. Its translation is CASNPVGKGRGTDTQYF.

This sequence joins TRBV19 and TRBJ2-5; a weak D match, TRBD2 (7 bases). Trimming left V 5 bases short and J 5 bases short, with 15 bases between. The CDR3 extends over 14 amino acids. Germline-derived CDR1 and CDR2 are LNHDA and SQIVND (reference sequence). The CDR3 nucleotides are TGTGCCAGTAGTGGCCTAGGGGGGGGGGAGACCCAGTACTTC. It encodes CASSGLGGGETQYF.

V usage is TRBV6-2 or TRBV6-3 and J usage is TRBJ2-7, with a weak D call TRBD2 (5 bases). V lost 0 bases, J lost 2 bases, and 14 bases lay in between. This CDR3 has 16 residues. Germline CDR1 MNHEY, CDR2 SVGEGT. The CDR3: CASSYSRPAVTYEQYF. CDR3 nucleotide sequence: TGTGCCAGCAGTTACTCGCGCCCAGCGGTAACCTACGAGCAGTACTTC.

CDR3 nucleotides: TGCAGCGGGACTTCCACTGATGAAAAACTGTTTTTT. Translation gives CSGTSTDEKLFF. J is TRBJ1-4 and V is TRBV29-1; D call uncertain. CDR3 length equals 12 residues. Germline V CDR1 and CDR2: SQVTM, ANQGSEA. V shed 7 bases and J shed 6 bases, with 12 bases lying between them.

The chain combines TRBV10-3 with TRBJ2-3, with D possibly matching TRBD1 (6 bases). This CDR3 is built from 12 residues. Germline loops: CDR1 ENHRY, CDR2 SYGVKD. V lost 10 bases and J lost 0, with 8 bases in between. The DNA for the CDR3 is TGTGCCACGAGGGGGAGCACAGATACGCAGTATTTT. It specifies CATRGSTDTQYF.

By share of the sample, this clonotype is medium-sized. The chain combines TRBV19 with TRBJ2-5, with 11 positions matching TRBD2. The J segment lost 5 bases and the V segment lost 1 base, leaving 6 bases of the junction unmatched. This CDR3 has 16 residues. Germline-derived CDR1 and CDR2 are LNHDA and SQIVND (reference sequence). The CDR3: CASSIGGSGGAETQYF. CDR3 nucleotide sequence: TGTGCCAGTAGTATAGGTGGTAGCGGGGGGGCGGAGACCCAGTACTTC.

V and J are TRBV27 and TRBJ2-5, with 11 bases aligning to TRBD2. The germline V gene encodes CDR1 MNHEY and CDR2 SMNVEV (reference sequence). V was pared by 4 bases and J by 2 bases, with 6 bases of the junction left unmatched. This CDR3 is built from 16 residues. Here the CDR3 reads CASSSGTSGGQETQYF. CDR3 coding DNA: TGTGCCAGCAGTTCTGGGACTAGCGGAGGGCAAGAGACCCAGTACTTC.